A single T cell receptor beta chain is shown here with its context. Its antigen is still unknown. No base quality information exists; no much larger clone differs at one position. This entry is derived from a study of blood T cell repertoires in COVID-19 (dated by TCRdb to between 2020 and 2021). General notes on the study: The collaborator samples originated in the United States, Italy and Spain and spanned the acute and convalescent phases of COVID-19. The prospective study material was composed of cDNA or gDNA derived from T cells, B-cell-depleted T cells, or PBMCs. Subjects who had been exposed to COVID-19, were actively infected with it, or had recovered from it provided the deeply sampled blood TCRbeta repertoires that made up the dataset. The repertoires were made available in a free public database intended to serve as a resource for research on the immune response to SARS-CoV-2. The samples were drawn from the first 160 participants of the ongoing ImmuneRACE study and from roughly 1,300 subjects provided by 6 global collaborators. Sample metadata almost always included a de-identified subject ID, COVID-19 status, age in years and sex. Where HLA class I and class II types were available, the types were taken from metadata supplied by the sample provider, not from assay-based typing. The research as a whole found: How much clinical and demographic metadata was included differed by source and by participant, and the metadata was provided uncurated.

Collaborating institutions collected whole blood in K2EDTA tubes following their own protocols. Collaborator samples were shipped for TCRbeta analysis as frozen whole blood, isolated PBMCs, or DNA extracted from either sample type. The immunoSEQ Assay, a bias-controlled multiplex PCR, was used to amplify TCRbeta CDR3 regions from genomic DNA. In the original analysis: Nucleated cell counts per sample were estimated from amplification of reference gene primers within the assay. Sequence reads were collapsed and filtered to measure the absolute abundance of every unique TCRbeta CDR3 rearrangement. For each sample, productive Simpson clonality was calculated as the square root of Simpson's diversity index across productive rearrangements. Imported from immuneACCESS, the table was reduced by TCRdb to in-frame sequences with V and J called. These copies leave out some clones; in studies compared against another copy, an unresolved V gene accounts for under half, and the cause of the remainder is not known. V, J and clone size are those of that table, while D and trimming were read from the DNA. For this sample there are about 160,000 clones; about four fifths appear just once. Roughly 15% of the sample rests with the top ten.

Sequenced: peripheral blood. The sequence derives from a human donor with acute or convalescent COVID-19. The donor label of this sample is uncertain.

The CDR3 is CASSSTGLGSGEQYF. The DNA sequence reads TGTGCCAGCAGTTCTACAGGGTTAGGGTCGGGCGAGCAGTACTTC. The sequence joins TRBV5-6 to TRBJ2-7; a tentative D match to TRBD1 spans 6 bases. From the cysteine up to the phenylalanine, the CDR3 has a length of 15 residues. The DNA shown is the 45-base CDR3, in frame from base 1. V is cut by 5 bases and J by 6 bases, and the space between the germline ends is 21 bases. The germline V gene gives CDR1 as SGHDT and CDR2 as YYEEEE.